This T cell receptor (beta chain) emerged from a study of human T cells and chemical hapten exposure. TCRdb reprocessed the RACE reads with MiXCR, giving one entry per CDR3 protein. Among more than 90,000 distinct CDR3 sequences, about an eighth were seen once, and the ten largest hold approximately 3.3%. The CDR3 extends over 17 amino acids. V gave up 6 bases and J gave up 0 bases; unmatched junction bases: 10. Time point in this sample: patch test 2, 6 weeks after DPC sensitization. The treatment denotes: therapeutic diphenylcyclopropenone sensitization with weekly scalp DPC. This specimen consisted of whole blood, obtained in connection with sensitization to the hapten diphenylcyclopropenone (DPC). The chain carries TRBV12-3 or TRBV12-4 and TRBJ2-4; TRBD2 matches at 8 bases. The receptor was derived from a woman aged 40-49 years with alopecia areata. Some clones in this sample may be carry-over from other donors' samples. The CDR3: CASSSRGGNIAKNIQYF. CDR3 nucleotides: TGTGCCAGCAGCTCCCGGGGGGGGAACATAGCCAAAAACATTCAGTACTTC.